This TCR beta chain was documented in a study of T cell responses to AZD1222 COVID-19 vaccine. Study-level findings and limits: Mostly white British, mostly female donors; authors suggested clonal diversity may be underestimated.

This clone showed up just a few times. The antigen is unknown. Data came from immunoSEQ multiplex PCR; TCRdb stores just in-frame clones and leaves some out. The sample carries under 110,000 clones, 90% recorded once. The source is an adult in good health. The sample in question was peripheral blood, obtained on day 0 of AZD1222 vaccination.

CDR3 sequence (DNA): TGTGCCAGCAGCCAGTCTAACTATGGCTACACCTTC. Protein product: CASSQSNYGYTF. The genes are TRBV3-1 (or the pseudogene TRBV3-2) and TRBJ1-2, with unresolved D. Germline V lookup: CDR1 LGHDT, CDR2 YNNKEL (reference sequence). This CDR3 contains 12 residues. V lost 3 bases and J lost 0, with 2 bases in between.